Following are 2 T cell receptor beta chains from one sample sequenced in a study of cytomegalovirus exposure and HLA in healthy donors. The primer mix had 60 Vbeta and 13 Jbeta primers. The assay was immunoSEQ multiplex PCR, and TCRdb's table has in-frame clones only and misses some. Among 210,000 or so clones listed, about four fifths were seen once. Sequenced input: PBMCs. All receptors come from a woman between 45 and 60 years old in good health and CMV-seropositive.

CDR3: CASTPPGGGTEAFF. The CDR3 DNA reads as TGTGCCAGCACCCCGCCCGGTGGGGGGACTGAAGCTTTCTTT. J is TRBJ1-1 and V is TRBV5-5; possibly TRBD1 for D (5 bases). CDR1 and CDR2 from the germline V gene are SGHKS and YYEKEE (reference sequence). Deletions cut 6 bases from V and 5 bases from J, with 17 bases between. The CDR3 is 14 residues long.

The chain employs TRBV7-9 and TRBJ2-2; D is possibly TRBD2 (5 bases). Germline V gene data show CDR1 as SEHNR and CDR2 as FQNEAQ (reference sequence). CDR3 length: 14 amino acids. V lost 1 base, J lost 5 bases, and 8 bases lay in between. The CDR3 loop reads CASSLVSGTGELFF. Written as DNA, the CDR3 is TGTGCCAGCAGCTTAGTTTCGGGGACCGGGGAGCTGTTTTTT.